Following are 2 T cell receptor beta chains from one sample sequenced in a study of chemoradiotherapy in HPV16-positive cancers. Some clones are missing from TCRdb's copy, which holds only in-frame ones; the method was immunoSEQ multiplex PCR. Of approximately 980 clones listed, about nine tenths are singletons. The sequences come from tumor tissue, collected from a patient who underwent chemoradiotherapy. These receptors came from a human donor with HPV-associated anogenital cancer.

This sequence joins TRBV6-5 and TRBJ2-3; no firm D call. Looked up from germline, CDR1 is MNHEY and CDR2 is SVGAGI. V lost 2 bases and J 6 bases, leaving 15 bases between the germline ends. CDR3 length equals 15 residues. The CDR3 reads CASSYLHERQDTQYF. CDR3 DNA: TGTGCCAGCAGTTACCTCCACGAAAGGCAGGATACGCAGTATTTT.

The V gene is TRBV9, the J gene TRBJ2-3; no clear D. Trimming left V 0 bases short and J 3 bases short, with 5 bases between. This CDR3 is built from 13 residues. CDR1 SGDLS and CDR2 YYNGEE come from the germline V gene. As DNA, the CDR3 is TGTGCCAGCAGCGTAGACCTAACAGATACGCAGTATTTT. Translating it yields CASSVDLTDTQYF.